Reported below is one T cell receptor beta chain. Its antigen is still unknown. Unstimulated Tregs (CD4+CD25+CD127-) and CD4+CD25- non-Tregs were sorted from PBMCs. Using immunoSEQ multiplex PCR, the repertoire was profiled, and TCRdb retains in-frame clones only, with some absent. This table has tens of thousands of clones, roughly nine tenths appearing once. This CDR3 is 14 amino acids long. The V segment lost 3 bases and the J segment 8 bases; nucleotides outside the gene matches: 9. CDR1 is WNHNN, CDR2 SYGVQD, per germline (reference sequence). These data belong to a study of Tregs in tolerant kidney transplant recipients. Overall study findings and caveats: Expanding Tregs on activated donor B cells appeared to best identify donor-specific TCRbeta clones. Biological reproducibility was not directly addressed, but technical replication error appeared minimal. Tolerant patients' donor-specific Tregs expanded beyond overall Tregs, suggesting antigen-driven growth.

The TCR was taken from a human donor who received a combined kidney and bone marrow transplant. The chain carries TRBV10-1 and TRBJ1-2; 7 nucleotides match TRBD1. The sample in question was CD4+ T cells from blood, obtained before the transplant. The CDR3 sequence: CASSDPRQGKGYTF. The CDR3 nucleotides read TGCGCCAGCAGTGATCCTCGACAGGGTAAGGGCTACACCTTC.